Sequencing of this T cell receptor beta chain was carried out in a study of T-cell reconstitution after alpha-beta-depleted transplantation in children. For TCRbeta, the library was prepared with unique molecular identifiers. Via MiXCR, TCRdb re-called the PCR reads, giving one row per CDR3 protein. In the table there are some 200,000 distinct CDR3 sequences, 13% to 15% of which are singletons. This clonotype came up many times. Germline CDR1 DFQATT, CDR2 SNEGSKA (reference sequence). J lost 0 bases, V lost 6 bases, and 8 bases had no gene match. The CDR3 has 15 amino acids. The clonotype was recovered from a human donor who donated a stem cell graft to a child with acute lymphoblastic leukemia. The J gene is TRBJ2-1, the V gene TRBV20-1, with 7 bases fitting TRBD2. The material sequenced was PBMCs from the stem cell graft donor, taken from the stem cell graft. The CDR3 loop is CSAQWGGSSYNEQFF. Here the CDR3 DNA reads TGCAGTGCCCAGTGGGGCGGGAGCTCCTACAATGAGCAGTTCTTC.